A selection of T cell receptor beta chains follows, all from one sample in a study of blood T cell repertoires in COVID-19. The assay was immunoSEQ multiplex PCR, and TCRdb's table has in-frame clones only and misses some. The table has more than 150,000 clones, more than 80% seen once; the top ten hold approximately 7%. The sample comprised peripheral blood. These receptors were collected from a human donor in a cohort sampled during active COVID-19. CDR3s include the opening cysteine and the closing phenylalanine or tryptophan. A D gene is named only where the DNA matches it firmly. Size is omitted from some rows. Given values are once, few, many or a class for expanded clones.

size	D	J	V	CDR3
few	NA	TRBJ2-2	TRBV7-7	CASSLNRGGGELFF
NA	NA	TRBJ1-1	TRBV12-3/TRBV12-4	CASSFGQRAFF
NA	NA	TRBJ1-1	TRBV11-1	CASSSKGGTEAFF
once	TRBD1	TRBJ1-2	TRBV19	CASSSGTGEDYGYTF
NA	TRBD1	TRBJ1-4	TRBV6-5	CASSPQGATREKLFF
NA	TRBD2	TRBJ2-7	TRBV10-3	CAISDRTSRSEQYF
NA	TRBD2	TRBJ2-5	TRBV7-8	CASSLVVVGDSGVETQYF
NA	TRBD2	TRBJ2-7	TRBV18	CASSPPQGGIYEQYF
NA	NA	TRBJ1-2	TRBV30	CAYDIALSYTF
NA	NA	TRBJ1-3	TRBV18	CASSPIDLLSGNTIYF
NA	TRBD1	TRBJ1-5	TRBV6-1	CASSDLPPGQGFYSNQPQHF
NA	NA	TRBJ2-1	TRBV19	CATDRGRLRDEQFF
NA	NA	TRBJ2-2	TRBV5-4	CASSLWGTSTGELFF
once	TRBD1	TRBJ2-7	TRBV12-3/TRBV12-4	CASSPRQGYEQYF
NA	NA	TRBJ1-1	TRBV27	CASSPLGPTNTEAFF
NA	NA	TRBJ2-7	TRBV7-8	CASSPGDRTYEQYF
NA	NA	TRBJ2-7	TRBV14	CASSRRGTQSGLNEQYF
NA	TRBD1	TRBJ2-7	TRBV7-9	CASSSRDRDEQYF
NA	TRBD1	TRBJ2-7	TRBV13	CASSFGFGQATDEQYF
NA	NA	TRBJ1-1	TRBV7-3	CASSLWGGTEAFF
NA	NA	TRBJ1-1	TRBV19	CASSLDSYRAENTEAFF
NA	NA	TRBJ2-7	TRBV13	CASRGRVSEQYF
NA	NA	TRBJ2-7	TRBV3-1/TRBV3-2	CASSQGRYYYEQYF
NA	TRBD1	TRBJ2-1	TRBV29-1	CSVDRTGESNEQFF
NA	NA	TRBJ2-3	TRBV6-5	CASRDSLTDTQYF
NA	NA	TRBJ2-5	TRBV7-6	CASSSSETQYF
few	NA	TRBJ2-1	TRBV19	CASSIARRVNEQFF
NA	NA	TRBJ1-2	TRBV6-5	CASSPHRTGYGYTF
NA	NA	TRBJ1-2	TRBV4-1	CASSQENQGNYGYTF
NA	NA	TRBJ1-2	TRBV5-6	CASSAARHENYGYTF
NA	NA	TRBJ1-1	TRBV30	CAWKVPGEATEAFF
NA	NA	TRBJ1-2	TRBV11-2	CASSLEKTVPYGYTF
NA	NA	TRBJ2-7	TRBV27	CASRGTGPGGEQYF
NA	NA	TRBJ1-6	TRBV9	CASSGTGSVGNSPLHF
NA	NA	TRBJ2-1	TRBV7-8	CASIPTAYNEQFF
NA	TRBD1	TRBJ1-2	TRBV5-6	CASNYMQGAWIGYTF
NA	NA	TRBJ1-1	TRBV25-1	CASTRPGMNTEAFF
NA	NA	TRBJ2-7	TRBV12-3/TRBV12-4	CASSFVVDEQYF
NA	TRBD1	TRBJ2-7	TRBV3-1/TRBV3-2	CASSQNGQVDYEQYF
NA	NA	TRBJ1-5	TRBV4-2	CASSQDARGIQPQHF